The entry below gives a single T cell receptor beta chain sequence along with its context. CDR3 length: 15 residues. V gave up 5 bases and J gave up 2 bases; unmatched junction bases: 7. Looked up from germline, CDR1 is SGHNT and CDR2 is YENEEA. The source of the sample is a study of blood T cell repertoires in COVID-19. Across the study: Samples came from the United States, Italy and Spain, spanning acute and convalescent COVID-19.

As handled by the study authors: The authors estimated nucleated cell counts from reference gene primer amplification. Clones were sequenced by immunoSEQ multiplex PCR, and TCRdb holds only the in-frame ones, with some missing. D and trimming come from the DNA, and the V and J calls and clone size come from that table. The sample consists of about 240,000 clones, roughly 80% of them appearing once. This chain links TRBV11-3 with TRBJ1-1; the match to TRBD1 covers 8 bases. Source material: peripheral blood. This TCR was sampled from a woman over 75 with COVID-19, enrolled during active disease. CDR3 residues: CASSPGTGGNTEAFF. CDR3 in DNA: TGTGCCAGCAGCCCCGGGACAGGCGGTAACACTGAAGCTTTCTTT.